The 31 T cell receptor beta chains in this list originate from one sample, sequenced in a study of T cells in localized non-small cell lung cancer. Using immunoSEQ multiplex PCR, the repertoire was profiled, and TCRdb retains in-frame clones only, with some absent. There are about 5,100 clones in the sample; 40% to 50% occur only once, and approximately 15% lies in the top ten. The sample consisted of lung tumor tissue, taken before any cancer treatment. Receptor source: a man aged 35 to 69 with stage I lung adenocarcinoma.

J is TRBJ2-1 and V is TRBV19; 7 nucleotides agree with TRBD1. V lost 10 bases to trimming and J lost 6 bases; unmatched junction nucleotides: 12. CDR1 is LNHDA, CDR2 SQIVND, per germline (reference sequence). The CDR3 is 14 residues long. CDR3 sequence (DNA): TGTGCCACCTCAGGACAGGACGGGATCAATGAGCAGTTCTTC. The encoded protein is CATSGQDGINEQFF.

This chain connects TRBV19 to TRBJ2-1, with 12 bases fitting TRBD2. This CDR3 spans 15 amino acids. The ends lost 7 bases at V and 7 bases at J; junction bases unmatched: 8. Germline CDR1 LNHDA, CDR2 SQIVND (reference sequence). The CDR3, as DNA: TGTGCCAGTACCCCTAGCGGGGGGGGGTGGAATGAGCAGTTCTTC. Its translation: CASTPSGGGWNEQFF.

This chain's CDR3 is CAWSVKGFDEQFF. DNA for the CDR3: TGTGCCTGGAGTGTAAAGGGGTTCGATGAGCAGTTCTTC. The chain links TRBV30 to TRBJ2-1, with D perhaps TRBD1 (5 bases). The V and J ends lost 0 bases and 8 bases respectively, with 11 bases between them. Looked up from germline, CDR1 is GTSNPN and CDR2 is SVGIG (reference sequence). The CDR3 extends over 13 amino acids.

The chain is built from TRBV19 and TRBJ1-1; TRBD1 aligns across 9 bases. CDR3 length: 15 residues. The germline CDR1 and CDR2 sequences are LNHDA and SQIVND (reference sequence). The trim removed 9 bases at V and 5 bases at J, leaving 13 bases unmatched. The CDR3 DNA reads as TGTGCCAGCACGCTAGAGGGACAGGGCCGTACTGAAGCTTTCTTT. Its translation is CASTLEGQGRTEAFF.

The V and J genes are TRBV11-3 and TRBJ2-1, with 10 bases aligning to TRBD1. This CDR3 has 15 residues. V gave up 3 bases and J gave up 2 bases; unmatched junction bases: 1. Germline V gene sequence: CDR1 SGHNT, CDR2 YENEEA. The CDR3 here is CASSLGTGAYNEQFF. The CDR3 DNA sequence: TGTGCCAGCAGCTTGGGGACAGGGGCCTACAATGAGCAGTTCTTC.

This clone occurred a few times. The J gene is TRBJ2-4, the V gene TRBV10-3, with D unclear. The CDR3 spans 16 residues. V lost 0 bases to trimming and J lost 5 bases, with 14 bases between them. Germline V gives CDR1 ENHRY, CDR2 SYGVKD. CDR3 region: CAISESGGRRENIQYF. CDR3 bases: TGTGCCATCAGTGAGTCGGGTGGGCGCCGGGAAAACATTCAGTACTTC.

This clone showed up just a few times. V usage is TRBV18 and J usage is TRBJ2-3; D possibly corresponds to TRBD2 (6 bases). V lost 2 bases, J lost 14 bases, and 14 bases lay in between. The CDR3 runs to 12 residues. Germline V gene sequence: CDR1 KGHSH, CDR2 LQKENI. CDR3 loop: CASSPGGAPLYF. CDR3 nucleotide sequence: TGTGCCAGCTCACCAGGCGGGGCACCGTTGTATTTT.

This clone counts as medium-sized (0.01 to 0.1%). The chain uses TRBV29-1 and TRBJ1-4; D is ambiguous. The CDR3 sequence is 13 residues long. Germline CDR1 is SQVTM and CDR2 is ANQGSEA. V was pared by 2 bases and J by 6 bases, with 10 bases between. CDR3 amino acids: CSVEPASDEKLFF. Here the CDR3 DNA reads TGCAGCGTTGAACCAGCGAGCGATGAAAAACTGTTTTTT.

This clone has only a few counts. The chain links TRBV9 to TRBJ2-3, with a tentative D call TRBD2 (5 bases). CDR3 length: 18 amino acids. With 0 bases removed from V and 2 bases from J, the gap between germline ends came to 19 bases. Germline loops: CDR1 SGDLS, CDR2 YYNGEE. The CDR3 DNA reads TGTGCCAGCAGCGTAGCTACGTCGAGCGGAGGATCCACAGATACGCAGTATTTT. Translating gives CASSVATSSGGSTDTQYF.

The chain employs TRBV29-1 and TRBJ1-1; D possibly corresponds to TRBD1 (5 bases). Trimming stripped 6 bases from V and 7 bases from J, with 18 bases between. This CDR3 contains 13 residues. The V gene's germline CDR1 is SQVTM and CDR2 ANQGSEA. The CDR3 region is CSVGTDRFGEAFF. DNA of the CDR3: TGCAGCGTGGGGACGGATCGGTTTGGTGAAGCTTTCTTT. The full variable domain, its missing parts supplied by reference TRBV29-1 and TRBJ1-1, is SAVISQKPSRDICQRGTSLTIQCQVDSQVTMMFWYRQQPGQSLTLIATANQGSEATYESGFVIDKFPISRPNLTFSTLTVSNMSPEDSSIYLCSVGTDRFGEAFFGQGTRLTVV.

This chain links TRBV19 with TRBJ2-1; D perhaps matches TRBD1 (6 bases). The length of the CDR3 is 15 residues. Germline V lookup: CDR1 LNHDA, CDR2 SQIVND (reference sequence). The V gene lost 7 bases and the J gene lost 7 bases, with 20 bases spanning the gap. The CDR3 protein is CASTRQGSLGNEQFF. CDR3 nucleotide sequence: TGTGCCAGTACCCGGCAGGGGTCCTTGGGGAATGAGCAGTTCTTC.

This clone appeared a single time. This chain connects TRBV19 to TRBJ1-2; TRBD1 matches 9 bases. Germline V gene data show CDR1 as LNHDA and CDR2 as SQIVND (reference sequence). With V trimmed by 5 bases and J by 4 bases, 5 bases remained unmatched. The CDR3 covers 14 residues. The CDR3 spells CASSFDRGVYGYTF. CDR3 nucleotides: TGTGCCAGTAGTTTCGACAGGGGGGTCTATGGCTACACCTTC.

By share, this clone counts as medium-sized. CDR3 DNA: TGTGCCAGCAGTTCCCGCCCGGGGGTACCGCCCCAGCATTTT. The encoded protein is CASSSRPGVPPQHF. The rearrangement links TRBV6-8 to TRBJ1-5; maybe TRBD1 (5 bases). This CDR3 has 14 residues. The germline V gene has CDR1 MNHGY and CDR2 SAAAGT. V was clipped by 4 bases and J by 9 bases, with 16 bases between them.

This clone was found a few times. The chain recombines TRBV11-3 with TRBJ1-1, with 7 bases that match TRBD1. Germline CDR1 reads SGHNT; CDR2 reads YENEEA. With V trimmed by 5 bases and J by 3 bases, 9 bases remained unmatched. This CDR3 comprises 15 residues. DNA of the CDR3: TGTGCCAGCAGCCGATTGACAGGGTGGGACACTGAAGCTTTCTTT. It is translated as CASSRLTGWDTEAFF.

This clone is large within its sample. This rearrangement joins TRBV11-3 to TRBJ2-3, with D possibly TRBD2 on 6 matching bases. Germline CDR1 reads SGHNT; CDR2 reads YENEEA. Trimming pared 3 bases from V and 4 bases from J, leaving 20 bases between. This CDR3 comprises 17 residues. Here the CDR3 DNA reads TGTGCCAGCAGCTTTGGGGGTAGCGGCCAACTATCAGATACGCAGTATTTT. Translation gives CASSFGGSGQLSDTQYF.

By proportion, this clone is medium-sized (0.01 to 0.1%). This chain connects TRBV16 to TRBJ2-2; a possible D gene is TRBD2 (5 bases). The CDR3 loop spans 12 amino acids. Germline CDR1 is KGHSY and CDR2 is FQNENV. V lost 3 bases, J lost 10 bases, and 9 bases lay in between. CDR3 protein: CASSHRRVELFF. CDR3 bases: TGTGCCAGCAGCCACCGGCGGGTGGAGCTGTTTTTT.

This clone is medium-sized. The V gene is TRBV6-8, the J gene TRBJ1-3; a possible D gene is TRBD1 (6 bases). Trimming removed 5 bases at V and 0 bases at J, with 11 bases between. The V gene's germline CDR1 is MNHGY and CDR2 SAAAGT. The CDR3 length is 15 residues. The CDR3 reads CASSPTGYSGNTIYF. As DNA, the CDR3 is TGTGCCAGCAGTCCGACAGGATACTCTGGAAACACCATATATTTT.

This clone showed up just a few times. The J gene is TRBJ1-1, the V gene TRBV6-7, with D possibly matching TRBD1 (5 bases). TRBV6-7 is filed as an ORF, its function uncertain. The length of the CDR3 is 15 residues. V was pared by 5 bases and J by 0 bases, with 13 bases between. The CDR3 DNA is TGTGCCAGCAGTGAAGAGGCAGGGATGAACACTGAAGCTTTCTTT. Residues: CASSEEAGMNTEAFF.

V is TRBV6-8 and J is TRBJ2-7; 15 bases are a match to TRBD2. Germline V gene data show CDR1 as MNHGY and CDR2 as SAAAGT. The length of the CDR3 is 17 residues. V trimming: 2 bases; J trimming: 3 bases; junction bases outside the gene matches: 5. CDR3 DNA: TGTGCCAGCAGTTACCAGGGACTAGCGGGAGGAAGCTACGAGCAGTACTTC. This translates into CASSYQGLAGGSYEQYF.

V is TRBV9 and J is TRBJ2-3; the match to TRBD1 covers 9 bases. Unmatched junction bases numbered 11, after V lost 5 bases and J lost 4 bases. The CDR3 has 16 amino acids. In germline, CDR1 is SGDLS, CDR2 YYNGEE. Here the CDR3 DNA reads TGTGCCAGCAGTCTACAGGGGGCTCTTACGGCAGATACGCAGTATTTT. This codes for CASSLQGALTADTQYF.

The chain carries TRBV5-1 and TRBJ1-1; D ambiguous. Trimming removed 4 bases from V and 1 base from J, with 11 bases in between. The CDR3 contains 14 residues. In germline, CDR1 is SGHRS, CDR2 YFSETQ. The CDR3 sequence is CASSNRGGNTEAFF. CDR3 nucleotides: TGCGCCAGCAGCAACCGGGGAGGGAACACTGAAGCTTTCTTT. Looking up the rest from reference TRBV5-1 and TRBJ1-1 gives the full variable domain: KAGVTQTPRYLIKTRGQQVTLSCSPISGHRSVSWYQQTPGQGLQFLFEYFSETQRNKGNFPGRFSGRQFSNSRSEMNVSTLELGDSALYLCASSNRGGNTEAFFGQGTRLTVV.

The chain combines TRBV18 with TRBJ2-3, with D hard to call. V lost 2 bases, J lost 3 bases, and 9 bases lay in between. This CDR3 has 14 amino acids. The germline gives CDR1 KGHSH, CDR2 LQKENI. CDR3 coding DNA: TGTGCCAGCTCACCAGGGGATGGGACAGATACGCAGTATTTT. This translates into CASSPGDGTDTQYF.

There are a few counts of this clone. The V call is TRBV9, the J call TRBJ2-1; 11 positions match TRBD2. The CDR3 loop spans 14 amino acids. Losses at the gene ends were 3 bases for V and 11 bases for J; bases not matched to a gene: 7. Germline CDR1 and CDR2: SGDLS and YYNGEE. The chain's CDR3 is CASSDQLAGGKQFF. In nucleotides, the CDR3 is TGTGCCAGCAGCGACCAGTTAGCGGGAGGGAAGCAGTTCTTC.

The rearrangement links TRBV18 to TRBJ2-4, with TRBD1 matching 11 bases. J was trimmed by 1 base and V by 5 bases; bases with no gene match: 4. CDR1 and CDR2 (germline): KGHSH, LQKENI. The CDR3 length is 16 residues. The CDR3 bases are TGTGCCAGCTCAGCCGGACAGGGGGCGGCCAAAAACATTCAGTACTTC. Its protein product is CASSAGQGAAKNIQYF.

This clone appeared once. V is TRBV25-1 and J is TRBJ2-5; unclear D gene. Germline V CDR1 and CDR2: MGHDK, SYGVNS. Between the trimmed V and J ends, which lost 6 bases and 4 bases, there was a span of 18 bases. The CDR3 is 15 residues long. The CDR3 DNA is TGTGCCAGCAGCCCGGGTCCTAAACCAGTAGAGACCCAGTACTTC. Its translation: CASSPGPKPVETQYF.

The rearrangement uses TRBV28 and TRBJ2-4; 10 bases are a match to TRBD2. The CDR3 consists of 16 residues. Germline trimming cut 2 bases from V and 2 bases from J; bases unmatched to any gene: 3. The germline CDR1 and CDR2 sequences are MDHEN and SYDVKM. The CDR3 reads CASSLSGGATKNIQYF. The CDR3 nucleotides read TGTGCCAGCAGTTTAAGCGGGGGGGCGACCAAAAACATTCAGTACTTC. The full variable domain, in which reference TRBV28 and TRBJ2-4 provide the parts outside the CDR3, is DVKVTQSSRYLVKRTGEKVFLECVQDMDHENMFWYRQDPGLGLRLIYFSYDVKMKEKGDIPEGYSVSREKKERFSLILESASTNQTSMYLCASSLSGGATKNIQYFGAGTRLSVL.

The chain couples TRBV25-1 to TRBJ2-5; the D gene is possibly TRBD1 (6 bases). V lost 5 bases and J 2 bases, leaving 9 bases between the germline ends. The V gene's germline CDR1 is MGHDK and CDR2 SYGVNS. This CDR3 is 13 amino acids long. DNA of the CDR3: TGTGCCAGCAGTAGGACAGTTCAAGAGACCCAGTACTTC. Protein: CASSRTVQETQYF.

This clone is deemed medium-sized. The chain combines TRBV11-3 with TRBJ2-7; 8 bases are a match to TRBD2. V was pared by 5 bases and J by 4 bases, with 10 bases of the junction left unmatched. The V gene's germline CDR1 is SGHNT and CDR2 YENEEA. CDR3 length: 15 residues. CDR3 nucleotides: TGTGCCAGCAGCCCGCCGGGAGGGCTAAATTACGAGCAGTACTTC. Its protein is CASSPPGGLNYEQYF.

V usage is TRBV5-1 and J usage is TRBJ2-3, with D possibly TRBD1 on 6 matching bases. V was cut by 0 bases and J by 3 bases, with 14 bases left in between. This CDR3 has 16 amino acids. In germline, CDR1 is SGHRS, CDR2 YFSETQ. The CDR3 nucleotides read TGCGCCAGCAGCTTGGAGGGGGAAAGAGGGACAGATACGCAGTATTTT. Its protein is CASSLEGERGTDTQYF.

This sequence joins TRBV29-1 and TRBJ2-5, with TRBD1 as a possible D gene (7 bases). Germline lookup yields CDR1 SQVTM and CDR2 ANQGSEA. The ends were cut back, 4 bases at V and 1 base at J, with 10 bases in the middle. This CDR3 has 13 amino acids. As DNA, the CDR3 is TGCAGCGTTGGGAGGGGGCCCCAAGAGACCCAGTACTTC. Translation: CSVGRGPQETQYF.

This chain joins TRBV6-8 and TRBJ2-7, with 10 nucleotides matching TRBD1. The junction had 1 base not matched to a gene; V was cut back by 5 bases and J by 6 bases. CDR1 and CDR2 from the germline V gene are MNHGY and SAAAGT. The CDR3 contains 12 residues. CDR3 DNA: TGTGCCAGCAGTCGGACAGGGGGCGAGCAGTACTTC. Its translation: CASSRTGGEQYF.